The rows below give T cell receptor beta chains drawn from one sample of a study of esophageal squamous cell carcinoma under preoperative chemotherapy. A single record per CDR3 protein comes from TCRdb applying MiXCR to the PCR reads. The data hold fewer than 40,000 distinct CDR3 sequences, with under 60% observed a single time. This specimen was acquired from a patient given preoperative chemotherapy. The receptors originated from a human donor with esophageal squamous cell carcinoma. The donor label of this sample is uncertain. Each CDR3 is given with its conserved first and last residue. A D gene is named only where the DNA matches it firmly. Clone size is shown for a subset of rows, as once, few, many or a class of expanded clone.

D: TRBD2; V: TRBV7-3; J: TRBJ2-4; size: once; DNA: TGTGCCAGCAGCTTCATACCGGGGGGAGGGGACCAAAACATCCAGTACTTC; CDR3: CASSFIPGGGDQNIQYF
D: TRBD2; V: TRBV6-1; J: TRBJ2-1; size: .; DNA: TGTGCCAGCACCCTAGCGGCTCATAGCAATGAGCAGTTCTTC; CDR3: CASTLAAHSNEQFF
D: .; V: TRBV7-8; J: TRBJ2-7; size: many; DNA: TGTGCCAGCAGCTTATTTACAGGGGACTTCGAGCAGTACTTC; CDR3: CASSLFTGDFEQYF
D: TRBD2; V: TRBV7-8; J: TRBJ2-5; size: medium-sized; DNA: TGTGCCAGCAGCTACTCCGGGACTAGCGGGACCCCCCAGTACTTC; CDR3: CASSYSGTSGTPQYF
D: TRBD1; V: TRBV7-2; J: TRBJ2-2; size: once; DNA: TGTGCCAGCAGACCAAGACAGGGGGACACCGGGGAGCTGTTTTTT; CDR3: CASRPRQGDTGELFF
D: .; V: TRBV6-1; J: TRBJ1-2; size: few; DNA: TGTGCCAGCAGGCCCGACAGAAACTATGGCTACACCTTC; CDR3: CASRPDRNYGYTF
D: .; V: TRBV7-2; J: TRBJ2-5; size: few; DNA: TGTGCCAGCAGCTTAGGAATGGGACCCGGGAACGCAGAGACCCAGTACTTC; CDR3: CASSLGMGPGNAETQYF
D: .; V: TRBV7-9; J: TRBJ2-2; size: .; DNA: TGTGCCAGCAGCTTATACCAGCCAACCGGGGAGCTGTTTTTT; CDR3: CASSLYQPTGELFF
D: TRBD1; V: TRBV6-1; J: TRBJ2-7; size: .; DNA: TGTGCCAGCAGTGCAGCCCAGGGGGTCTACGAGCAGTACTTC; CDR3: CASSAAQGVYEQYF
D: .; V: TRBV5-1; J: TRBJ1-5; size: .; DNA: TGCGCCAGCAGCCCAGGACATCCGAATCAGCCCCAGCATTTT; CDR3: CASSPGHPNQPQHF
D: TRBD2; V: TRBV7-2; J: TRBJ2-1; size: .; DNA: TGTGCCAGCAGCTTAGTGAGGTGGGAGGGCCCGGGGAATGAGCAGTTCTTC; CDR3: CASSLVRWEGPGNEQFF
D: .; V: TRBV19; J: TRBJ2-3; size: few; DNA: TGTGCCAGTACCGCTCGAAGAGGGGGAAACACAGATACGCAGTATTTT; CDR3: CASTARRGGNTDTQYF
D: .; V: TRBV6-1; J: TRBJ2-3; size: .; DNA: TGTGCCAGCGGTGACACCGGGGCGGGTCGCACAGATACGCAGTATTTT; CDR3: CASGDTGAGRTDTQYF
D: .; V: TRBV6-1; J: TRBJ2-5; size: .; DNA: TGTGCCAGCACCGTACGGTACTTGACCCCGGCAGCCGAGGAGGAGACCCAGTACTTC; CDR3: CASTVRYLTPAAEEETQYF
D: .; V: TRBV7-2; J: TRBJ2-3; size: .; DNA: TGTGCCAGGAGTAGGGAAGCCAAAGACACTCAGTACTTT; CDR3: CARSREAKDTQYF
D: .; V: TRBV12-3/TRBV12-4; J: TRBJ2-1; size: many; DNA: TGTGCCAGCAGTTTCCGGTTGGGTGGCGAGCAGTTCTTC; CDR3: CASSFRLGGEQFF
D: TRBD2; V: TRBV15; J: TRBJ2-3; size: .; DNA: TGTGCCACCAGCGCCAAACTAGCGGGAGATGGGGATACGCAGTATTTT; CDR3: CATSAKLAGDGDTQYF
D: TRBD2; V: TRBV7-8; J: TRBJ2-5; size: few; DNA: TGTGCCAGCAGCTGGACTAGCGGGGGGGCCGGAGAGACCCAGTACTTC; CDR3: CASSWTSGGAGETQYF
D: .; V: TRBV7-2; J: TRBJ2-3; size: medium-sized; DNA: TGTGCCAGCAGCTTAAACGGGCCAGCAGATACGCAGTATTTT; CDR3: CASSLNGPADTQYF
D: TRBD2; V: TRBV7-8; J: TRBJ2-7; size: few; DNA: TGTGCCAGCAGCTTAGTTGGGGGGGCCTACGAGCAGTACTTC; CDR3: CASSLVGGAYEQYF
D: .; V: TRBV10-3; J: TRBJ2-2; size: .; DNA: TGTGCCCTGGGCCACGAGGCTGTGAACACCGAGGCGCTGTATTTT; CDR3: CALGHEAVNTEALYF
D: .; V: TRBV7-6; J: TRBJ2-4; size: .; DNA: TGTGCCACCGGCTTGGGTCCGGCCATCGGGGGCGGAGACCAAGAGACTCAGTACTTC; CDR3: CATGLGPAIGGGDQETQYF
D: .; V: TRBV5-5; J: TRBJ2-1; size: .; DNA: TGTGCCAGCAGCTTGCGGGATGAGCAGTTCTTC; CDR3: CASSLRDEQFF
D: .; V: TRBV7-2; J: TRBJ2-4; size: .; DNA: TGTGCGGGGCTCGGGCGCGGTGCACAAGACACCCAGTACTTC; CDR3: CAGLGRGAQDTQYF
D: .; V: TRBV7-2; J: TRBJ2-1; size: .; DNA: TGTGCCAGCAGCTTAGAAACCAGCGGGACAAAGCAGTTCTTC; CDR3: CASSLETSGTKQFF
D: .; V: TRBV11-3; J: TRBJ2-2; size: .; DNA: TGTGCCAGCAGCTTCCGGGACACCTCCACCGGGGAGCTGTTTTTT; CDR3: CASSFRDTSTGELFF
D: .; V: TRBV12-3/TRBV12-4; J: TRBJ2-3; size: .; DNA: TGTGCCAGCAGAGCCCGGGGGCTGTCGAGCACAGATACGCAGTATTTT; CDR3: CASRARGLSSTDTQYF
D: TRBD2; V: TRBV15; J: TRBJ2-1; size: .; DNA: TGTGCCACCAGCAGAGAAGCGGGAGACTACAATGAGCAGTTCTTC; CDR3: CATSREAGDYNEQFF
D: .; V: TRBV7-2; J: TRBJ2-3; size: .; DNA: TGTGCCAGCAGCCCCCGGGGGAGCACAGATACGCAGTATTTT; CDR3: CASSPRGSTDTQYF
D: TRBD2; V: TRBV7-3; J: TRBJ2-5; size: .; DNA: TGTGCCAGCAGCTTAACTAGCGGGGGGGACGATGAGCAGTACTTC; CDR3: CASSLTSGGDDEQYF
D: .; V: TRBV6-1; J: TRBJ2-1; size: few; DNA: TGTGCCAGCAGTGGGGGGTCCTACGAGCAGTTCTTC; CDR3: CASSGGSYEQFF
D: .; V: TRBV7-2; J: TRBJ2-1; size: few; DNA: TGTGCCAGCAGCTTAGAACCTAGTAACAATGAGCAGTTCTTC; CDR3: CASSLEPSNNEQFF